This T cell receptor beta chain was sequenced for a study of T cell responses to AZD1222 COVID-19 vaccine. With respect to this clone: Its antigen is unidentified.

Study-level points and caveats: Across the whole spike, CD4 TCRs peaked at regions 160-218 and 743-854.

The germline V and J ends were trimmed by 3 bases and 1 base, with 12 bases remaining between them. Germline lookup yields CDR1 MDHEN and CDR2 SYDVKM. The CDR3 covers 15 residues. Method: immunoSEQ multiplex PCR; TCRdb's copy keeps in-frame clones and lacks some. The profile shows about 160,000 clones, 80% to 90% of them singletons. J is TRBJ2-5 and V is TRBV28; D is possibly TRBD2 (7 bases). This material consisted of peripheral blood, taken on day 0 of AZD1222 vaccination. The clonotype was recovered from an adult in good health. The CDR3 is CASSFGGGSQETQYF. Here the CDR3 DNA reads TGTGCCAGCAGTTTTGGGGGGGGCAGCCAAGAGACCCAGTACTTC.